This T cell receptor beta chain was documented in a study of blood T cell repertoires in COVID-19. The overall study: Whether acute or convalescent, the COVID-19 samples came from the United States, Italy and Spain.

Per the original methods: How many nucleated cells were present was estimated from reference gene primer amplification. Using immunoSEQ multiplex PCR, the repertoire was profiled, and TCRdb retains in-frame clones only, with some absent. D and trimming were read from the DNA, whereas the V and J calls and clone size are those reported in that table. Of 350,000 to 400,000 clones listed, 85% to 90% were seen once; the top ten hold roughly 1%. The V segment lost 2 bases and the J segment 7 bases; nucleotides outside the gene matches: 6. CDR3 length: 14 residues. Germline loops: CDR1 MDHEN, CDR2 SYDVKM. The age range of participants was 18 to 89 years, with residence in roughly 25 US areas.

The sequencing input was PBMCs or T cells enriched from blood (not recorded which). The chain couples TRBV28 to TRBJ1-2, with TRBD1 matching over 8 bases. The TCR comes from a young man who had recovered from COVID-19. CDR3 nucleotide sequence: TGTGCCAGCAGTTTAAACAGGGGGGGAGTTGGCTACACCTTC. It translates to CASSLNRGGVGYTF.